This record looks at one TCR beta chain sequence and its context. Its matching antigen is unknown. The data are from a study of graft-versus-host responses after intestinal transplantation. Across the study: Anti-thymocyte globulin served as induction for all recipients, who then took tacrolimus and steroids for approximately three years.

Data came from immunoSEQ multiplex PCR; TCRdb stores just in-frame clones and leaves some out. The data show approximately 85,000 clones, approximately 95% seen once. The CDR3 sequence is 11 residues long. Germline loops: CDR1 KGHSH, CDR2 LQKENI. Trimming cost V 6 bases and J 4 bases, with 4 bases left between them. Study findings and constraints: Some GvH clones were seen earlier in gut or blood, suggesting intestinal origin.

This receptor was obtained from a human donor who was the organ donor for an intestinal transplant. The specimen was unstimulated CD8+ T cells sorted from spleen or lymph node cells, collected before transplant. The genes are TRBV18 and TRBJ1-5, with D unresolved. The CDR3 DNA sequence: TGTGCCAGCTCTCCTAATCAGCCCCAGCATTTT. Translated, it gives CASSPNQPQHF.